This T cell receptor beta chain stems from a study of T cell changes during pregnancy in multiple sclerosis. V lost 6 bases and J 7 bases, leaving 15 bases between the germline ends. CDR1 MNHNY and CDR2 SVGAGI come from the germline V gene (reference sequence). This CDR3 comprises 13 residues. Some clones are missing from TCRdb's copy, which holds only in-frame ones; the method was immunoSEQ multiplex PCR. Among tens of thousands of clones listed, approximately 90% were seen once. The source of this sequence is a female donor with multiple sclerosis, enrolled in a pregnancy study. Sequencing used CD4+ T cells from peripheral blood mononuclear cells, obtained after pregnancy. The gene calls are TRBV6-6 and TRBJ1-2, with D possibly matching TRBD1 (5 bases). The CDR3 loop reads CASSLYGGSGYTF. The CDR3 nucleotides read TGTGCCAGCAGCCTCTACGGGGGTTCTGGCTACACCTTC.